The 32 T cell receptor beta chains in this list originate from one sample, sequenced in a study of spatial heterogeneity in lung cancer. From the 5' RACE reads, TCRdb called clonotypes with MiXCR, one entry per CDR3 protein. Among about 92,000 distinct CDR3 sequences listed, 10% to 15% were seen once. Time point described: sample taken at primary tumor resection. Sequencing of whole RNA from tumor, nontumor lung or frozen PBMC involved no sorting. This sample comprised PBMCs, obtained at surgery. These receptors were taken from a male donor with early-stage non-small cell lung cancer.

The V and J genes are TRBV29-1 and TRBJ2-1, with D maybe TRBD2 (6 bases). With 2 bases removed from V and 4 bases from J, the gap between germline ends came to 15 bases. Germline loops: CDR1 SQVTM, CDR2 ANQGSEA. The CDR3 has 15 amino acids. CDR3 sequence reads: CSVEPGLLKYNEQFF. The CDR3, as DNA: TGCAGCGTTGAACCCGGACTATTGAAATACAATGAGCAGTTCTTC.

This chain joins TRBV3-1 and TRBJ1-1; 8 bases are shared with TRBD1. Trimming at V came to 0 bases and at J to 11 bases, leaving 5 bases not matched to a gene. Per the germline V gene, CDR1 is LGHDT and CDR2 is YNNKEL (reference sequence). This CDR3 contains 13 residues. DNA for the CDR3: TGTGCCAGCAGCCAAGAGCGACAGGGGTTGGCTTTCTTT. Residues: CASSQERQGLAFF.

This clonotype came up many times. This CDR3 reads CASSLGAGEGNEQFF. The CDR3, as DNA: TGCGCCAGCAGCTTGGGTGCGGGAGAGGGGAATGAGCAGTTCTTC. The chain is built from TRBV5-1 and TRBJ2-1, with 7 nucleotides matching TRBD2. V gave up 0 bases and J gave up 7 bases; unmatched junction bases: 7. The germline V gene has CDR1 SGHRS and CDR2 YFSETQ. The CDR3 consists of 15 residues.

This clonotype came up many times. The chain joins TRBV7-9 to TRBJ2-7, with D perhaps TRBD1 (6 bases). V was clipped by 3 bases and J by 0 bases, with 9 bases between them. Germline CDR1 and CDR2: SEHNR and FQNEAQ (reference sequence). There are 14 residues in the CDR3. Here the CDR3 DNA reads TGTGCCAGCAGCTTTCTGGACAGCTCCTACGAGCAGTACTTC. Residues: CASSFLDSSYEQYF. The full variable domain, rest sourced from reference TRBV7-9 and TRBJ2-7, is DTGVSQNPRHKITKRGQNVTFRCDPISEHNRLYWYRQTLGQGPEFLTYFQNEAQLEKSRLLSDRFSAERPKGSFSTLEIQRTEQGDSAMYLCASSFLDSSYEQYFGPGTRLTVT.

V gene TRBV27 combines with J gene TRBJ2-1; D is undetermined. This CDR3 contains 16 residues. In germline, CDR1 is MNHEY, CDR2 SMNVEV (reference sequence). Trimming shortened V by 6 bases and J by 0 bases, and 15 bases separated the two germline ends. CDR3 DNA sequence: TGTGCCAGCAGCCTCTGGACGGTGAGCTCCTACAATGAGCAGTTCTTC. It specifies CASSLWTVSSYNEQFF.

The chain links TRBV20-1 to TRBJ2-5; 7 bases match TRBD1. CDR3 length: 14 amino acids. Per the germline V gene, CDR1 is DFQATT and CDR2 is SNEGSKA (reference sequence). The J segment lost 1 base and the V segment lost 8 bases, leaving 10 bases of the junction unmatched. The CDR3 DNA follows: TGCAGTACGACAGAGGGGGCCCGCCAAGAGACCCAGTACTTC. Translated: CSTTEGARQETQYF.

The chain links TRBV5-1 to TRBJ1-4, with 8 bases matching TRBD1. The CDR3 covers 15 residues. In germline, CDR1 is SGHRS, CDR2 YFSETQ. V lost 4 bases, J lost 8 bases, and 10 bases stayed unmatched. CDR3 bases: TGCGCCAGCAGCCCAGGGGGCGGGCGAGCGGAAAAACTGTTTTTT. It specifies CASSPGGGRAEKLFF. Full variable domain (remainder filled in from reference TRBV5-1 and TRBJ1-4): KAGVTQTPRYLIKTRGQQVTLSCSPISGHRSVSWYQQTPGQGLQFLFEYFSETQRNKGNFPGRFSGRQFSNSRSEMNVSTLELGDSALYLCASSPGGGRAEKLFFGSGTQLSVL.

This clonotype was seen many times. The chain joins TRBV29-1 to TRBJ2-7; TRBD1 agrees at 12 bases. This CDR3 is 14 amino acids long. With 7 bases clipped from V and 5 bases from J, the junction kept 9 bases outside the gene matches. Per the germline V gene, CDR1 is SQVTM and CDR2 is ANQGSEA. CDR3 nucleotide sequence: TGCAGCGGCGGAACCGGGACAGGGGGCGACGAGCAGTACTTC. It translates to CSGGTGTGGDEQYF.

The chain links TRBV10-3 to TRBJ1-1, with a tentative D call TRBD1 (6 bases). Deletions cut 0 bases from V and 6 bases from J, with 8 bases between. Germline assignment: CDR1 ENHRY and CDR2 SYGVKD. This CDR3 region has 13 residues. The CDR3 DNA is TGTGCCATCAGTGAGTCAGGGGGGGCTGAAGCTTTCTTT. As protein: CAISESGGAEAFF.

This clonotype showed up just a few times. CDR3 region: CASSWGANQPQHF. CDR3 DNA sequence: TGCGCCAGCAGCTGGGGAGCCAATCAGCCCCAGCATTTT. This chain joins TRBV5-1 and TRBJ1-5; D is unresolved. V lost 3 bases and J 3 bases, leaving 7 bases between the germline ends. The CDR3 has 13 residues. Germline V gene lookup returns CDR1 SGHRS and CDR2 YFSETQ.

This clonotype was recorded at least ten times. The genes are TRBV28 and TRBJ2-7; D remains unclear. The germline V gene has CDR1 MDHEN and CDR2 SYDVKM. The length of the CDR3 is 11 residues. Trimming removed 6 bases at V and 7 bases at J, with 10 bases between. The CDR3 bases are TGTGCCAGCAGCCACCCCCGAGAGCAGTACTTC. Translating it yields CASSHPREQYF.

Only a few counts were recorded for this clonotype. The chain recombines TRBV7-8 with TRBJ2-3, with 7 bases lining up with TRBD1. The CDR3 has 11 amino acids. The V gene's germline CDR1 is SGHVS and CDR2 FQNEAQ. The V and J ends lost 6 bases and 9 bases, in that order; junction bases with no gene match: 3. CDR3 coding DNA: TGTGCCAGCAGTAGGGGGCGCACGCAGTATTTT. Encoded protein: CASSRGRTQYF. Variable domain in full (rest from reference TRBV7-8 and TRBJ2-3): GAGVSQSPRYKVAKRGQDVALRCDPISGHVSLFWYQQALGQGPEFLTYFQNEAQLDKSGLPSDRFFAERPEGSVSTLKIQRTQQEDSAVYLCASSRGRTQYFGPGTRLTVL.

This chain's CDR3 is CASQPGQGVEYEQYF. Written as DNA, the CDR3 is TGTGCCAGCCAACCGGGGCAGGGTGTTGAGTACGAGCAGTACTTC. This chain joins TRBV9 and TRBJ2-7; D might be TRBD1 or TRBD2, each matching 5 bases. The CDR3 runs 15 residues. V lost 7 bases, J lost 4 bases, and 21 bases lay in between. In germline, CDR1 is SGDLS, CDR2 YYNGEE.

This clonotype turned up a few times. The V call is TRBV28, the J call TRBJ2-2; D remains unclear. The CDR3 is 11 amino acids. Between the trimmed V and J ends, which lost 8 bases and 6 bases, there was a span of 7 bases. The germline CDR1 and CDR2 sequences are MDHEN and SYDVKM. The CDR3 DNA reads TGTGCCAGCTATTCCCCCGGGGAGCTGTTTTTT. This sequence encodes CASYSPGELFF. Full variable domain (remainder filled in from reference TRBV28 and TRBJ2-2): DVKVTQSSRYLVKRTGEKVFLECVQDMDHENMFWYRQDPGLGLRLIYFSYDVKMKEKGDIPEGYSVSREKKERFSLILESASTNQTSMYLCASYSPGELFFGEGSRLTVL.

The chain employs TRBV12-3 or TRBV12-4 and TRBJ1-2, with 9 bases that match TRBD1. The J segment lost 8 bases and the V segment lost 6 bases, leaving 7 bases of the junction unmatched. There are 13 residues in the CDR3. The CDR3 protein is CASSAQGARGYTF. Here the CDR3 DNA reads TGTGCCAGCAGCGCACAGGGGGCTCGGGGCTACACCTTC.

V and J are TRBV20-1 and TRBJ2-7; 8 bases are shared with TRBD2. The CDR3 has 15 residues. Germline V gene lookup returns CDR1 DFQATT and CDR2 SNEGSKA (reference sequence). V dropped 5 bases and J dropped 2; count of bases not matched to a gene: 11. This CDR3 reads CSASTPSGGPYEQYF. CDR3 DNA: TGCAGTGCTTCCACACCCAGCGGGGGCCCCTACGAGCAGTACTTC.

This clonotype was found a few times. The chain has TRBV6-5 and TRBJ2-3; 11 bases line up with TRBD2. V was clipped by 10 bases and J by 8 bases; unmatched bases: 5. The germline gives CDR1 MNHEY, CDR2 SVGAGI. The CDR3 is 12 amino acids. In DNA form, the CDR3 reads TGTGCCACAACTAGCGGGAGTTCTACGCAGTATTTT. Translation gives CATTSGSSTQYF.

The chain combines TRBV27 with TRBJ2-3, with D maybe TRBD1 (6 bases). The CDR3 is 15 amino acids. Trimming shortened V by 4 bases and J by 1 base, and 12 bases separated the two germline ends. CDR1 is MNHEY and CDR2 is SMNVEV in the germline V gene (reference sequence). CDR3: CASSSPWTGTDTQYF. The CDR3 DNA follows: TGTGCCAGCAGTTCCCCTTGGACAGGCACAGATACGCAGTATTTT.

The chain employs TRBV5-1 and TRBJ2-7; TRBD1 aligns across 10 bases. V was pared by 4 bases and J by 2 bases, with 9 bases of the junction left unmatched. Germline CDR1 is SGHRS and CDR2 is YFSETQ. The CDR3 has 16 amino acids. The CDR3 coding sequence is TGCGCCAGCAGCCCGGATACCGGGACAGGGGCCTACGAGCAGTACTTC. Protein: CASSPDTGTGAYEQYF.

This clonotype has only a few counts. The chain uses TRBV3-1 and TRBJ2-3; the D gene is possibly TRBD1 (8 bases). CDR1 is LGHDT and CDR2 is YNNKEL in the germline V gene (reference sequence). V was clipped by 4 bases and J by 6 bases, with 20 bases between them. The CDR3 covers 16 residues. The CDR3 DNA sequence: TGTGCCAGCAGCCGACATCAGGGGGCCGGGAGGGATACGCAGTATTTT. This codes for CASSRHQGAGRDTQYF.

This clonotype was detected a few times. V is TRBV7-2 and J is TRBJ1-2; D is unclear. The length of the CDR3 is 15 residues. The germline gives CDR1 SGHTA, CDR2 FQGNSA. Between the trimmed V and J ends, which lost 1 base and 1 base, there was a span of 10 bases. The CDR3 region is CASSLDVGSNYGYTF. The CDR3 bases are TGTGCCAGCAGCTTAGATGTGGGCAGTAACTATGGCTACACCTTC.

The gene calls are TRBV4-2 and TRBJ2-7; 9 bases align to TRBD1. There are 13 residues in the CDR3. Per germline, CDR1 LGHNA and CDR2 YNFKEQ. Trimming removed 2 bases from V and 5 bases from J; junction bases left unmatched: 1. CDR3 coding DNA: TGTGCCAGCAGCCAACGGACAGGGGACGAGCAGTACTTC. It codes for CASSQRTGDEQYF.

This clonotype was detected only a few times. The V gene is TRBV20-1, the J gene TRBJ1-4, with unresolved D. The CDR3 is made up of 12 amino acids. Germline-derived CDR1 and CDR2 are DFQATT and SNEGSKA (reference sequence). V lost 4 bases, J lost 8 bases, and 11 bases lay in between. As DNA, the CDR3 is TGCAGTGCTAAAAACCCACAGGAAAAACTGTTTTTT. Translation gives CSAKNPQEKLFF.

The chain carries TRBV6-5 and TRBJ1-1; the D gene is possibly TRBD1 (6 bases). Germline assignment: CDR1 MNHEY and CDR2 SVGAGI. V was cut by 4 bases and J by 0 bases, with 9 bases left in between. The CDR3 is 14 residues long. CDR3 sequence (DNA): TGTGCCAGCAGTTCCCGACAGGTGAACACTGAAGCTTTCTTT. Residues: CASSSRQVNTEAFF.

The chain joins TRBV3-1 to TRBJ1-1; D is uncertain. CDR3 length: 14 amino acids. CDR1 is LGHDT, CDR2 YNNKEL, per germline (reference sequence). The germline V and J ends were trimmed by 1 base and 0 bases, with 6 bases remaining between them. The CDR3 here is CASSQGLVNTEAFF. CDR3 nucleotide sequence: TGTGCCAGCAGCCAAGGTCTAGTGAACACTGAAGCTTTCTTT.

The rearrangement uses TRBV24-1 and TRBJ2-1; either TRBD1 or TRBD2 may fit D (5 bases each). V lost 5 bases to trimming and J lost 0 bases, with 13 bases between them. Per the germline V gene, CDR1 is KGHDR and CDR2 is SFDVKD. This CDR3 contains 16 residues. The CDR3 sequence: CATSVVGGGSYNEQFF. The DNA of the CDR3 is TGTGCCACCAGTGTTGTCGGTGGGGGCTCCTACAATGAGCAGTTCTTC.

The table lists this clonotype with a few counts. The chain uses TRBV3-1 and TRBJ2-3; D call uncertain. Germline V CDR1 and CDR2: LGHDT, YNNKEL (reference sequence). V was clipped by 0 bases and J by 4 bases, with 8 bases between them. This CDR3 has 14 amino acids. The CDR3, as DNA: TGTGCCAGCAGCCAAGATCCACGACCAGATACGCAGTATTTT. It is translated as CASSQDPRPDTQYF.

This clonotype was picked up many times. V gene TRBV7-3 combines with J gene TRBJ2-1; 7 bases agree with TRBD2. CDR3 length equals 16 residues. Germline V lookup: CDR1 SGHTA, CDR2 FQGTGA. Unmatched junction bases numbered 8, after V lost 4 bases and J lost 2 bases. The CDR3 nucleotides read TGTGCCAGCAGCTCGACTAGTAGCGGGCCCTACAATGAGCAGTTCTTC. Its translation is CASSSTSSGPYNEQFF.

The V and J genes are TRBV12-3 or TRBV12-4 and TRBJ2-5; 7 positions agree with TRBD2. The CDR3 extends over 15 amino acids. J lost 5 bases, V lost 5 bases, and 11 bases had no gene match. CDR3 DNA: TGTGCCAGCAGTATTATGGCGGGAGCTCAGGAGACCCAGTACTTC. This encodes CASSIMAGAQETQYF.

This sequence joins TRBV7-2 and TRBJ2-3; 10 positions agree with TRBD1. Germline V CDR1 and CDR2: SGHTA, FQGNSA. There are 16 residues in the CDR3. The J segment lost 7 bases and the V segment lost 5 bases, leaving 12 bases of the junction unmatched. CDR3 sequence: CASSQQVGTGEYTQYF. CDR3 bases: TGTGCCAGCAGCCAGCAGGTCGGGACAGGGGAATATACGCAGTATTTT.

The chain is built from TRBV19 and TRBJ2-6; a possible D gene is TRBD2 (5 bases). This CDR3 contains 15 residues. Trimming took 3 bases from V and 4 from J, leaving 10 bases between them. Germline-derived CDR1 and CDR2 are LNHDA and SQIVND (reference sequence). The CDR3 spells CASSILDSGANVLTF. CDR3 in DNA: TGTGCCAGTAGTATTTTGGACTCGGGGGCCAACGTCCTGACTTTC.

This clonotype was detected only a few times. The chain has TRBV7-2 and TRBJ2-3; D tentatively reads TRBD1 or TRBD2 (6 bases each). Germline loops: CDR1 SGHTA, CDR2 FQGNSA. Trimming took off 4 bases at V and 3 bases at J, with 17 bases between the two ends. The CDR3 contains 16 residues. CDR3 nucleotides: TGTGCCAGCAGCTCGACGGGGGCGTTCTATACAGATACGCAGTATTTT. Protein sequence: CASSSTGAFYTDTQYF.